Listed below are T cell receptor beta chains from one sample, sequenced in a study of post-analysis software for immune sequencing data. TCRdb passed the PCR reads through MiXCR, listing each CDR3 protein once. The repertoire consists of about 800,000 distinct CDR3 sequences, with roughly 27% occurring once and the leading ten covering 0.5% to 0.6%. Sequencing was performed on blood. These receptors came from a girl under 18 with multiple sclerosis. Each CDR3 is given with its conserved first and last residue. The D gene is left open where the match is weak.

d_gene: .; j_gene: TRBJ2-5; v_gene: TRBV11-2; CDR3aa: CASSFGWGETQYF
d_gene: .; j_gene: TRBJ1-5; v_gene: TRBV9; CDR3aa: CASSVRGVADQPQHF
d_gene: TRBD1; j_gene: TRBJ2-1; v_gene: TRBV27; CDR3aa: CASSLSGGQYNEQFF
d_gene: .; j_gene: TRBJ2-4; v_gene: TRBV5-1; CDR3aa: CASSLSGPGDIQYF
d_gene: .; j_gene: TRBJ1-1; v_gene: TRBV5-1; CDR3aa: CASSLQQRNTEAFF
d_gene: .; j_gene: TRBJ1-5; v_gene: TRBV7-2; CDR3aa: CASSLRVWDTSKDQPQHF
d_gene: .; j_gene: .; v_gene: TRBV27; CDR3aa: CASSLSGRPGYEQYF
d_gene: TRBD1; j_gene: TRBJ2-7; v_gene: TRBV5-1; CDR3aa: CASSEGQGFYEQYF
d_gene: TRBD2; j_gene: TRBJ2-3; v_gene: TRBV4-2; CDR3aa: CASSQLAGGGTDTQYF
d_gene: .; j_gene: TRBJ2-7; v_gene: TRBV7-2; CDR3aa: CASSLTLYEQYF
d_gene: TRBD2; j_gene: TRBJ2-5; v_gene: TRBV7-9; CDR3aa: CASSFGREQETQYF
d_gene: .; j_gene: TRBJ1-2; v_gene: TRBV7-2; CDR3aa: CASSLVGLYGYTF
d_gene: TRBD1; j_gene: TRBJ2-5; v_gene: TRBV27; CDR3aa: CASSVNSGTGPLEQYF
d_gene: .; j_gene: TRBJ2-5; v_gene: TRBV28; CDR3aa: CASSFVGGQGETQYF
d_gene: .; j_gene: TRBJ2-1; v_gene: TRBV29-1; CDR3aa: CSVEAIGSYNEQFF
d_gene: .; j_gene: TRBJ2-1; v_gene: TRBV7-9; CDR3aa: CASHPGANSYNEQFF
d_gene: TRBD2; j_gene: TRBJ2-1; v_gene: TRBV9; CDR3aa: CASSVMGGQHPEQFF
d_gene: .; j_gene: TRBJ2-5; v_gene: TRBV29-1; CDR3aa: CSVNRGFRETQYF
d_gene: TRBD2; j_gene: TRBJ2-1; v_gene: TRBV3-1; CDR3aa: CASSQNALAGGPLEQFF
d_gene: .; j_gene: TRBJ1-5; v_gene: TRBV6-6; CDR3aa: CASSYLGSNQPQHF
d_gene: .; j_gene: TRBJ1-5; v_gene: TRBV6-6; CDR3aa: CASRREDTSNQPQHF
d_gene: TRBD1; j_gene: TRBJ2-4; v_gene: TRBV7-2; CDR3aa: CASSDGQGGIQYF
d_gene: .; j_gene: TRBJ1-4; v_gene: TRBV7-9; CDR3aa: CASSLVAANEKLFF
d_gene: .; j_gene: TRBJ2-1; v_gene: TRBV4-1; CDR3aa: CASSQLRLYNEQFF
d_gene: TRBD2; j_gene: TRBJ2-1; v_gene: TRBV20-1; CDR3aa: CSARDRGGGYNEQFF
d_gene: .; j_gene: TRBJ2-1; v_gene: TRBV20-1; CDR3aa: CSAETRDKQFF
d_gene: TRBD2; j_gene: TRBJ2-7; v_gene: TRBV20-1; CDR3aa: CSALRLAGLYEQYF
d_gene: .; j_gene: TRBJ1-2; v_gene: TRBV6-4; CDR3aa: CASSTGTSNYGYTF